The entry that follows covers one TCR beta chain sequence. The CDR3 covers 16 residues. With V trimmed by 4 bases and J by 8 bases, 15 bases remained unmatched. Germline loops: CDR1 SGHNT, CDR2 YYREEE (reference sequence). The data are from a study of T cells after yellow fever vaccination. Study context: SMART-Seq v4 Ultra Low Input prepared the low-cell-number fractions.

A 5'RACE template-switching step, the method used to make TCR cDNA, added a universal primer site and UMIs. TCRdb reanalysed the 5' RACE reads using MiXCR and keeps one entry per CDR3 protein. The sample shows about 360,000 distinct CDR3 sequences, 6.2% of them seen only once. The sample consisted of PBMCs, taken 5 days after the yellow fever booster vaccination. This TCR derives from a man aged 25-45 years who received the YFV17D yellow fever vaccine. This chain joins TRBV5-4 and TRBJ2-1, with TRBD2 identical over 7 bases. CDR3: CASSRVGLESNHEQFF. As DNA, the CDR3 is TGTGCCAGCAGCCGGGTCGGACTAGAATCGAACCATGAGCAGTTCTTC.